The source of this T cell receptor beta chain is a study of cytomegalovirus exposure and HLA in healthy donors. About the research overall: Researchers previously reported finding 100 million or so unique TCR beta sequences from 170 million or so T cells. Whole-study findings and limits: The study labeled around 160 TCR beta chains cytomegalovirus-associated. Most sequenced TCRs were rare (though some public TCRs occurred in many donors).

Notes on this clone: The antigen remains unidentified.

Primers: 60 Vbeta forward and 13 Jbeta reverse. The method was immunoSEQ multiplex PCR; TCRdb's version includes in-frame clones alone and lacks a portion of them. The sample consists of tens of thousands of clones, around 66% of them appearing once. Germline CDR1 reads SGDLS; CDR2 reads YYNGEE. This CDR3 has 16 residues. Trimming at V came to 4 bases and at J to 4 bases, leaving 9 bases not matched to a gene. The V gene is TRBV9, the J gene TRBJ2-5; 11 nucleotides agree with TRBD2. The sample was PBMCs. This TCR derives from a man aged 25-45 years in good health and CMV-seronegative. CDR3 DNA: TGTGCCAGCAGCTCAACGCTCGGGACTAGCGGAGAGACCCAGTACTTC. It yields the protein CASSSTLGTSGETQYF.